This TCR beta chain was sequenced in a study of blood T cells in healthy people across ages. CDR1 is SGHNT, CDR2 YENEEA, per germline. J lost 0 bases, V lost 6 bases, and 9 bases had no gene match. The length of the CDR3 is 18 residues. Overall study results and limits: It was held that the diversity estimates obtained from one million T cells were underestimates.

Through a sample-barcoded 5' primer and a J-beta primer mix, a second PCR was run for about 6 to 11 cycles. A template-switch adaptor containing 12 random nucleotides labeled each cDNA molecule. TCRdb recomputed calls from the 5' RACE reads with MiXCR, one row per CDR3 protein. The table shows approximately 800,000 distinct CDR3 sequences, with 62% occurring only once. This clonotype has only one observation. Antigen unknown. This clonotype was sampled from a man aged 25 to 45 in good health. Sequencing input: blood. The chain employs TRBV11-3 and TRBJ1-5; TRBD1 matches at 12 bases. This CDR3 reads CASSYGTGGQGSNQPQHF. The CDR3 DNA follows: TGTGCCAGCAGTTATGGGACAGGGGGCCAGGGTAGCAATCAGCCCCAGCATTTT.